The clone carrying this T cell receptor (beta chain) has more than one count but fewer than ten. The antigen is unknown. Germline CDR1 KGHDR, CDR2 SFDVKD. Trimming took 4 bases from V and 3 from J, leaving 15 bases between them. This CDR3 spans 16 amino acids. These data belong to a study of post-analysis software for immune sequencing data. Study in general: The study covered relapsing-remitting, secondary progressive and progressive-relapsing courses of multiple sclerosis. Study-wide results and limits: The study found TRBV5-6, TRBV5-1 and TRBV20-1 among four to six TRBV segments more frequent in patients than controls. Normalized Chao1 diversity in multiple sclerosis patients fell significantly below that of controls.

Unique molecular identifiers were present in the TCR beta cDNA libraries. Around 500,000 cDNA molecules were obtained from 1 to 10 million T cells. From the PCR reads, TCRdb called clonotypes with MiXCR, one entry per CDR3 protein. The top ten hold under 0.7% of the sample, which has hundreds of thousands of distinct CDR3 sequences, less than 35% seen once. The genes are TRBV24-1 and TRBJ1-5, with D possibly being TRBD1 (5 bases). The specimen was blood. This clonotype was obtained from a girl between 10 and 17 years old with multiple sclerosis. CDR3 sequence: CATSDSGTWNNQPQHF. CDR3 DNA: TGTGCCACCAGTGACTCCGGGACGTGGAACAATCAGCCCCAGCATTTT.